The source of this T cell receptor (beta chain) is a study of STAT5B mutations in CD4+ large granular lymphocyte leukemia. Study results and caveats: 8/27 top patient clones versus 2/35 control clones were TRBV06-family. Main leukemic clonotypes were patient-specific, but approximately 27% appeared at low frequency elsewhere. Patient CD4-sorted repertoires looked more clonal than healthy CD4+ repertoires, even without putative leukemic clones.

Sequencing was at survey level. Repertoires were generated with immunoSEQ multiplex PCR, while TCRdb's copy carries only in-frame clones and drops some. The sample contains some 28,000 clones, under 80% of which appear only once. The germline gives CDR1 SGHDN, CDR2 FVKESK. The CDR3 contains 13 residues. V lost 4 bases and J lost 10, with 14 bases in between. Only a few counts were recorded for this clone. Its antigen is not known. The sequenced material came from CD4+ T cells from blood buffy coats. The V call is TRBV14, the J call TRBJ1-5; TRBD1 is a possible D gene (5 bases). This sequence originates from a human donor in good health. For the CDR3, the DNA is TGTGCCAGCAGCCCTTTTCAGGGAAGCCCCCAGCATTTT. The encoded protein is CASSPFQGSPQHF.